This T cell receptor beta chain was observed in a study of shared clonotypes between healthy human individuals. The protocol was immunoSEQ multiplex PCR, while the TCRdb copy is restricted to in-frame clones and leaves out a portion. This table holds about 1.4 million clones, around 95% found once. The CDR3 runs to 16 residues. Germline CDR1 WNHNN, CDR2 SYGVQD (reference sequence). V was clipped by 8 bases and J by 7 bases; unmatched bases: 15. A remark on this clone: As yet, its antigen is unknown.

Study observations and caveats: The study sampled only blood, and tissue repertoires likely differ.

Donors were healthy HIV-negative adults without recent acute infections or vaccinations. This clonotype originated in a young man in good health. The chain is built from TRBV10-1 and TRBJ2-3; TRBD2 matches at 10 bases. The sequenced sample was naive CD4+ T cells sorted from blood. The subset: CD45RA+ positively selected. The CDR3 loop is CASASGLAGDLNTQYF. The DNA for the CDR3 is TGCGCCAGCGCCTCCGGGCTAGCGGGAGATCTTAATACGCAGTATTTT.